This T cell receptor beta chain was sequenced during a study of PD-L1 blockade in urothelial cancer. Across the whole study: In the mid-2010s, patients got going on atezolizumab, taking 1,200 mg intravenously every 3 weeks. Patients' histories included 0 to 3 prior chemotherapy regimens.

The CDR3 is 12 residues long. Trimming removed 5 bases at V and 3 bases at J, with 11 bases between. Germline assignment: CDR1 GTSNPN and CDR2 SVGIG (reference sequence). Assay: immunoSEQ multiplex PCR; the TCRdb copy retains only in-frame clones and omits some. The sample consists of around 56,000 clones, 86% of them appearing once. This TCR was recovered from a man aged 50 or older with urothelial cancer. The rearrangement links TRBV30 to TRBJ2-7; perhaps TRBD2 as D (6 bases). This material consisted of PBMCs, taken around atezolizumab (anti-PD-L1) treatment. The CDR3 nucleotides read TGTGCCTGGGGCGGGGTGGACTACGAGCAGTACTTC. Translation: CAWGGVDYEQYF.